A selection of T cell receptor beta chains follows, all from one sample in a study of cytomegalovirus exposure and HLA in healthy donors. Method: immunoSEQ multiplex PCR; TCRdb's copy keeps in-frame clones and lacks some. There are some 170,000 clones in the sample; around nine tenths occur only once, and approximately 2.6% lies in the top ten. The material sequenced was PBMCs. These receptor sequences come from a man aged 18 to 30 in good health and CMV-seropositive. CDR3s include the opening cysteine and the closing phenylalanine or tryptophan. A D gene is named only where the DNA matches it firmly. Only part of the rows carry a size: once, few, many, or a class if the clone is expanded.

CDR3 length: 13
J gene: TRBJ1-2
V gene: TRBV5-1
clone size: few
D gene: TRBD1
CDR3 DNA: TGCGCCAGCAGCCAGGGACAGGCGGTTGGCTACACCTTC
CDR3 protein: CASSQGQAVGYTF

CDR3 length: 14
J gene: TRBJ1-1
V gene: TRBV5-1
clone size: .
D gene: .
CDR3 DNA: TGCGCCAGCAGCTTGGTACACATGAACACTGAAGCTTTCTTT
CDR3 protein: CASSLVHMNTEAFF

CDR3 length: 14
J gene: TRBJ2-7
V gene: TRBV6-1
clone size: .
D gene: TRBD1
CDR3 DNA: TGTGCCAGCATTCCCGGGACAGACCTTTACGAGCAGTACTTC
CDR3 protein: CASIPGTDLYEQYF

CDR3 length: 15
J gene: TRBJ1-1
V gene: TRBV5-1
clone size: .
D gene: TRBD1
CDR3 DNA: TGCGCCAGCAGCCGAACTGGACAGGGGAGGTCTGAAGCTTTCTTT
CDR3 protein: CASSRTGQGRSEAFF

CDR3 length: 13
J gene: TRBJ1-2
V gene: TRBV13
clone size: .
D gene: TRBD1
CDR3 DNA: TGTGCCAGCAGCCCCGGGACAGGCTATGGCTACACCTTC
CDR3 protein: CASSPGTGYGYTF

CDR3 length: 14
J gene: TRBJ1-2
V gene: TRBV5-1
clone size: .
D gene: .
CDR3 DNA: TGCGCCAGCAGTTGGGGGGAGACACCCTATGGCTACACCTTC
CDR3 protein: CASSWGETPYGYTF

CDR3 length: 13
J gene: TRBJ2-1
V gene: TRBV7-3
clone size: .
D gene: .
CDR3 DNA: TGTGCCAGCAGTCAGGGATCCTACAATGAGCAGTTCTTC
CDR3 protein: CASSQGSYNEQFF

CDR3 length: 13
J gene: TRBJ2-3
V gene: TRBV18
clone size: .
D gene: .
CDR3 DNA: TGTGCCAGCTCACCCTACAGGGCAGATACGCAGTATTTT
CDR3 protein: CASSPYRADTQYF

CDR3 length: 16
J gene: TRBJ2-6
V gene: TRBV27
clone size: .
D gene: .
CDR3 DNA: TGTGCCAGCAGGAGTGACAGCTCCTCTGGGGCCAACGTCCTGACTTTC
CDR3 protein: CASRSDSSSGANVLTF

CDR3 length: 13
J gene: TRBJ2-3
V gene: TRBV29-1
clone size: .
D gene: .
CDR3 DNA: TGCAGCGCCCCACTAGCCAGACCAGATACGCAGTATTTT
CDR3 protein: CSAPLARPDTQYF

CDR3 length: 13
J gene: TRBJ1-1
V gene: TRBV13
clone size: .
D gene: TRBD1
CDR3 DNA: TGTGCCAGCAGCCCCGGGACAGCGTTTGAAGCTTTCTTT
CDR3 protein: CASSPGTAFEAFF

CDR3 length: 17
J gene: TRBJ1-5
V gene: TRBV4-2
clone size: once
D gene: .
CDR3 DNA: TGTGCCAGCAGCCAGGACCTAAGGGGTAATAGCAATCAGCCCCAGCATTTT
CDR3 protein: CASSQDLRGNSNQPQHF

CDR3 length: 13
J gene: TRBJ2-7
V gene: TRBV29-1
clone size: .
D gene: TRBD2
CDR3 DNA: TGCAGCGTTGCCTCCGGGAGGGCGGACGAGCAGTACTTC
CDR3 protein: CSVASGRADEQYF

CDR3 length: 13
J gene: TRBJ2-7
V gene: TRBV5-5
clone size: .
D gene: .
CDR3 DNA: TGTGCCAGCAGCTTAGCCTCAGAGGACGAGCAGTACTTC
CDR3 protein: CASSLASEDEQYF

CDR3 length: 13
J gene: TRBJ2-5
V gene: TRBV7-9
clone size: .
D gene: TRBD1
CDR3 DNA: TGTGCCGAGACGACAGGGCGGGAAGAGACCCAGTACTTC
CDR3 protein: CAETTGREETQYF

CDR3 length: 14
J gene: TRBJ2-7
V gene: TRBV9
clone size: once
D gene: .
CDR3 DNA: TGTGCCAGCAGCGTAGGTAACAGGGCGTACGAGCAGTACTTC
CDR3 protein: CASSVGNRAYEQYF

CDR3 length: 13
J gene: TRBJ1-2
V gene: TRBV2
clone size: .
D gene: .
CDR3 DNA: TGTGCCAGCAGTGAAGCGCGGAATCTTGGCTACACCTTC
CDR3 protein: CASSEARNLGYTF

CDR3 length: 13
J gene: TRBJ2-7
V gene: TRBV6-1
clone size: .
D gene: TRBD2
CDR3 DNA: TGTGCCAGCAAAACTAGCGGGGCCTACGAGCAGTACTTC
CDR3 protein: CASKTSGAYEQYF

CDR3 length: 13
J gene: TRBJ2-1
V gene: TRBV27
clone size: .
D gene: TRBD1
CDR3 DNA: TGTGCCAGCAGGACAGGGGGCATCAATGAGCAGTTCTTC
CDR3 protein: CASRTGGINEQFF

CDR3 length: 16
J gene: TRBJ2-1
V gene: TRBV12-5
clone size: .
D gene: .
CDR3 DNA: TGTGCTAGTGGTTTGGTGACCGGGGAGACCTACAATGAGCAGTTCTTC
CDR3 protein: CASGLVTGETYNEQFF

CDR3 length: 15
J gene: TRBJ2-3
V gene: TRBV4-3
clone size: .
D gene: .
CDR3 DNA: TGCGCCAGCAGCCAAGAGGGCTATGGCACAGATACGCAGTATTTT
CDR3 protein: CASSQEGYGTDTQYF

CDR3 length: 14
J gene: TRBJ2-7
V gene: TRBV19
clone size: .
D gene: TRBD1
CDR3 DNA: TGTGCCAGTAAGCGGACAGGGAGGTCCTACGAGCAGTACTTC
CDR3 protein: CASKRTGRSYEQYF

CDR3 length: 15
J gene: TRBJ1-2
V gene: TRBV10-3
clone size: once
D gene: TRBD1
CDR3 DNA: TGTGCCATCAGTGAGTCGGACAGGGTGGGCTATGGCTACACCTTC
CDR3 protein: CAISESDRVGYGYTF

CDR3 length: 15
J gene: TRBJ1-1
V gene: TRBV7-9
clone size: .
D gene: TRBD1
CDR3 DNA: TGTGCCAGCAGCCCCCGCGGGCAGGGGGCGGCTGAAGCTTTCTTT
CDR3 protein: CASSPRGQGAAEAFF

CDR3 length: 16
J gene: TRBJ2-2
V gene: TRBV6-5
clone size: .
D gene: TRBD2
CDR3 DNA: TGTGCCAGCAGTTCCCGACTAGCGGGAGATCGCGGGGAGCTGTTTTTT
CDR3 protein: CASSSRLAGDRGELFF

CDR3 length: 16
J gene: TRBJ2-3
V gene: TRBV9
clone size: .
D gene: TRBD2
CDR3 DNA: TGTGCCAGCAGCGGACCTAGCGGGATTAATAAAGATACGCAGTATTTT
CDR3 protein: CASSGPSGINKDTQYF

CDR3 length: 13
J gene: TRBJ2-1
V gene: TRBV25-1
clone size: .
D gene: TRBD1
CDR3 DNA: TGTGCCAGCACCTTGGACAGGGGAAGTGAGCAGTTCTTC
CDR3 protein: CASTLDRGSEQFF

CDR3 length: 14
J gene: TRBJ1-2
V gene: TRBV2
clone size: .
D gene: TRBD1
CDR3 DNA: TGTGCCAGCAGCGCGGACAGGGGGGATCGTGGCTACACCTTC
CDR3 protein: CASSADRGDRGYTF

CDR3 length: 15
J gene: TRBJ2-3
V gene: TRBV5-4
clone size: .
D gene: .
CDR3 DNA: TGTGCCAGCAGCCCTGGCTCACTAGCTGGAGATACGCAGTATTTT
CDR3 protein: CASSPGSLAGDTQYF